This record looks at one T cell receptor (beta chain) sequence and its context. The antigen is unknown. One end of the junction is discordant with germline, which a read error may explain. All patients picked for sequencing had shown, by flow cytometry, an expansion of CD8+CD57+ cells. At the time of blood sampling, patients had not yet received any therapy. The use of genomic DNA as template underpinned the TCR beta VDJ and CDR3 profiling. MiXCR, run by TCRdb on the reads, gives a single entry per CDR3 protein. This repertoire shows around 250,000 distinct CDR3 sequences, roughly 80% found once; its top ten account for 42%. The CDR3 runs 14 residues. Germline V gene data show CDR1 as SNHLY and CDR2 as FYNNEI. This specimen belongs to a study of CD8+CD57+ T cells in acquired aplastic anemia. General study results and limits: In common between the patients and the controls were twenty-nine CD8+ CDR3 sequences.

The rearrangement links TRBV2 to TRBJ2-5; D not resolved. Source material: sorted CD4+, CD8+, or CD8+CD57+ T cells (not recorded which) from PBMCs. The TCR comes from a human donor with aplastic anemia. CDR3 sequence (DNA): TGTGCCAGCAGTAATAGCACCGGGCAGGAGACCGAGTACTTC. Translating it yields CASSNSTGQETEYF.